This passage covers 20 T cell receptor beta chains from one sample sequenced in a study of T cell responses to AZD1222 COVID-19 vaccine. Some clones are missing from TCRdb's copy, which holds only in-frame ones; the method was immunoSEQ multiplex PCR. The profile shows about 59,000 clones, approximately 92% of them singletons. Sequenced material: peripheral blood, taken 28 days after the second AZD1222 dose. The source is an adult who received the AZD1222 COVID-19 vaccine.

The J gene is TRBJ2-3, the V gene TRBV6-4, with 13 bases matching TRBD2. The CDR3 runs 16 residues. Trimming took 5 bases from V and 4 from J; bases not matched to a gene: 6. CDR1 MRHNA and CDR2 SNTAGT come from the germline V gene. DNA of the CDR3: TGTGCCAGCAGTTCCCGGACTAGCGGGAGTGCAGATACGCAGTATTTT. Translated, it gives CASSSRTSGSADTQYF.

This rearrangement joins TRBV3-1 (or the pseudogene TRBV3-2) to TRBJ2-7, with 11 bases lining up with TRBD2. J gave up 2 bases and V 0 bases, and 3 bases lay outside the gene matches. CDR3 size: 16 residues. The germline V gene has CDR1 LGHDT and CDR2 YNNKEL (reference sequence). The CDR3 DNA reads TGTGCCAGCAGCCAAGAGCCACTAGCGGGAGCCTACGAGCAGTACTTC. Encoded protein: CASSQEPLAGAYEQYF.

The rearrangement uses TRBV6-5 and TRBJ2-3; D uncertain. V gave up 8 bases and J gave up 0 bases, with 12 bases separating them. The CDR3 extends over 14 amino acids. Germline V gene lookup returns CDR1 MNHEY and CDR2 SVGAGI. The chain's CDR3 is CASGPLTSTDTQYF. The CDR3 DNA reads TGTGCCAGCGGCCCCTTAACTAGCACAGATACGCAGTATTTT.

The V call is TRBV27, the J call TRBJ1-3; D is possibly TRBD1 (5 bases). The V gene lost 4 bases and the J gene lost 0 bases, with 13 bases spanning the gap. CDR3 length equals 16 residues. Germline V lookup: CDR1 MNHEY, CDR2 SMNVEV (reference sequence). CDR3 loop: CASSSVGQTSGNTIYF. The DNA of the CDR3 is TGTGCCAGCAGTTCAGTAGGACAAACCTCTGGAAACACCATATATTTT.

The chain employs TRBV6-5 and TRBJ1-2; 7 bases fit TRBD1. The germline CDR1 and CDR2 sequences are MNHEY and SVGAGI. The CDR3 length is 15 residues. The V gene end was trimmed by 2 bases and the J gene end by 8 bases; junction bases not matched to a gene: 11. In DNA form, the CDR3 reads TGTGCCAGCAGTTACCGGGGAGGGGGCGCGAGGGGCTACACCTTC. It codes for CASSYRGGGARGYTF.

The chain has TRBV20-1 and TRBJ2-7, with 13 bases matching TRBD2. Germline CDR1 and CDR2: DFQATT and SNEGSKA (reference sequence). CDR3 length: 17 residues. J lost 3 bases, V lost 3 bases, and 11 bases had no gene match. CDR3 sequence reads: CSASKGLAGEFRYEQYF. The CDR3 DNA follows: TGCAGTGCTAGTAAAGGACTAGCGGGAGAATTTCGCTACGAGCAGTACTTC.

The chain employs TRBV7-3 and TRBJ2-1; 10 positions match TRBD2. Unmatched junction bases numbered 5, after V lost 5 bases and J lost 4 bases. Germline CDR1 reads SGHTA; CDR2 reads FQGTGA. CDR3 size: 15 residues. This chain's CDR3 is CASSHPLAGYNEQFF. The CDR3, as DNA: TGTGCCAGCAGCCACCCACTAGCGGGGTACAATGAGCAGTTCTTC.

The gene calls are TRBV12-3 or TRBV12-4 and TRBJ2-7; D gene uncertain. Trimming shortened V by 3 bases and J by 3 bases, and 9 bases separated the two germline ends. The CDR3 is 13 amino acids. CDR3 sequence reads: CASSFFENYEQYF. The CDR3, as DNA: TGTGCCAGCAGTTTTTTTGAGAACTACGAGCAGTACTTC.

The genes are TRBV2 and TRBJ1-2; D gene ambiguous. Trimming cost V 4 bases and J 4 bases, with 10 bases left between them. Germline assignment: CDR1 SNHLY and CDR2 FYNNEI. The CDR3 is made up of 13 amino acids. CDR3 in DNA: TGTGCCAGCAGTGTGCGGGGAGGCTATGGCTACACCTTC. Amino acids: CASSVRGGYGYTF.

The V call is TRBV4-1, the J call TRBJ1-6, with D maybe TRBD1 (5 bases). The V end was cut by 0 bases, the J end by 4 bases, with 19 bases between. Germline CDR1 reads MGHRA; CDR2 reads YSYEKL. This CDR3 has 19 residues. CDR3 sequence reads: CASSQDRGARRSYNSPLHF. The CDR3 DNA sequence: TGCGCCAGCAGCCAAGATAGGGGTGCCAGGAGGTCTTATAATTCACCCCTCCACTTT.

The V gene is TRBV5-5, the J gene TRBJ2-7; no clear D gene. Germline-derived CDR1 and CDR2 are SGHKS and YYEKEE (reference sequence). Between the trimmed V and J ends, which lost 7 bases and 0 bases, there was a span of 17 bases. The CDR3 has 15 residues. The CDR3: CASSRSNWDSYEQYF. In nucleotides, the CDR3 is TGTGCCAGCTCACGATCTAACTGGGACTCCTACGAGCAGTACTTC.

The gene calls are TRBV7-9 and TRBJ2-3; D not resolved. Germline CDR1 SEHNR, CDR2 FQNEAQ (reference sequence). The CDR3 is 16 residues long. Trimming stripped 2 bases from V and 3 bases from J, with 15 bases between. CDR3 DNA sequence: TGTGCCAGCAGCTTAAGAGGTAGGGTGGGTACAGATACGCAGTATTTT. Translated, it gives CASSLRGRVGTDTQYF.

The chain joins TRBV6-2 or TRBV6-3 to TRBJ1-3; D possibly corresponds to TRBD1 (5 bases). CDR3 size: 13 residues. Germline values: CDR1 MNHEY, CDR2 SVGEGT. The V and J ends lost 5 bases and 3 bases respectively, with 8 bases between them. DNA for the CDR3: TGTGCCAGCAGTGGGGCGCGTGGAAACACCATATATTTT. Encoded protein: CASSGARGNTIYF.

This chain links TRBV7-9 with TRBJ1-5; tentative D call: TRBD1 (5 bases). The germline V gene has CDR1 SEHNR and CDR2 FQNEAQ (reference sequence). V lost 1 base to trimming and J lost 2 bases, with 15 bases between them. There are 17 residues in the CDR3. CDR3 sequence: CASSLGSGGRGNQPQHF. DNA of the CDR3: TGTGCCAGCAGCTTAGGGAGTGGGGGGAGGGGCAATCAGCCCCAGCATTTT.

V usage is TRBV7-8 and J usage is TRBJ1-2; 8 nucleotides line up with TRBD1. Germline loops: CDR1 SGHVS, CDR2 FQNEAQ. This CDR3 contains 14 residues. J gave up 3 bases and V 4 bases, and 4 bases lay outside the gene matches. The CDR3 nucleotides are TGTGCCAGCAGCTCAGGACAGGGTGACTATGGCTACACCTTC. Its translation is CASSSGQGDYGYTF.

The genes are TRBV2 and TRBJ2-2; no firm D call. The CDR3 spans 15 residues. From germline, CDR1 is SNHLY and CDR2 FYNNEI. V was trimmed by 10 bases and J by 6 bases, leaving 21 bases between them. The CDR3 is CATPRAQKESGELFF. CDR3 nucleotides: TGTGCCACTCCCCGGGCCCAAAAGGAGTCCGGGGAGCTGTTTTTT.

The rearrangement uses TRBV5-1 and TRBJ1-4; D is undetermined. The germline V gene encodes CDR1 SGHRS and CDR2 YFSETQ. V gave up 8 bases and J gave up 4 bases, with 15 bases separating them. CDR3 length: 14 amino acids. The CDR3 loop is CASTQGQLNEKLFF. CDR3 DNA sequence: TGCGCCAGTACCCAAGGGCAGCTTAATGAAAAACTGTTTTTT.

This rearrangement joins TRBV3-1 (or the pseudogene TRBV3-2) to TRBJ1-5, with D unresolved. This CDR3 is 13 amino acids long. The ends were cut back, 1 base at V and 10 bases at J, with 11 bases in the middle. Germline V gives CDR1 LGHDT, CDR2 YNNKEL (reference sequence). The CDR3 nucleotides are TGTGCCAGCAGCCAAGGGCGCGTTGACCCCCAGCATTTT. Protein product: CASSQGRVDPQHF.

The chain has TRBV24-1 and TRBJ2-5, with a possible D match to TRBD2 (6 bases). Germline lookup yields CDR1 KGHDR and CDR2 SFDVKD. V was trimmed by 4 bases and J by 3 bases, leaving 14 bases between them. This CDR3 spans 15 amino acids. DNA for the CDR3: TGTGCCACCAGTGACACACGGGCGGGGAAAGAGACCCAGTACTTC. Its protein product is CATSDTRAGKETQYF.

The rearrangement links TRBV6-1 to TRBJ1-6; no firm D call. The length of the CDR3 is 18 residues. Looked up from germline, CDR1 is MNHNS and CDR2 is SASEGT. V lost 2 bases, J lost 0 bases, and 14 bases lay in between. The CDR3 sequence is CASSEFGQVFSYNSPLHF. The CDR3 DNA reads as TGTGCCAGCAGTGAATTCGGGCAGGTCTTCTCCTATAATTCACCCCTCCACTTT.